The sequence of this TCR beta chain was determined in a study of cytomegalovirus exposure and HLA in healthy donors. The PCR ran on 60 Vbeta and 13 Jbeta primers. TCRdb's table, derived via immunoSEQ multiplex PCR, lists solely in-frame clones and lacks some. The top ten clones hold more than 2% of a sample with around 150,000 clones, approximately 80% of them seen once. In the case of this clone: The antigen is not known.

This CDR3 comprises 17 residues. Per the germline V gene, CDR1 is MNHNS and CDR2 is SASEGT. After removal of 0 bases from V and 2 bases from J, the junction contained 10 bases not matched to a gene. Study results and caveats: Relative to equally common others, HLA-associated TCR beta chains showed greater clonal expansion in a later analysis. The investigators catalogued 164 TCR beta chains as cytomegalovirus-associated. In a later analysis, V- and J-gene trimming of beta chains associated with a DCLRE1C missense variant, replicated independently.

The source of this sequence is a boy between 2 and 10 years old in good health and CMV-seronegative. The rearrangement links TRBV6-1 to TRBJ2-7; TRBD2 matches 7 bases. Sequencing was carried out using PBMCs. In DNA, the CDR3 is TGTGCCAGCAGTGAAGCGGGGAGGGTAGCGCAAACCTACGAGCAGTACTTC. This sequence encodes CASSEAGRVAQTYEQYF.